The rows below give T cell receptor beta chains drawn from one sample of a study of shared clonotypes between healthy human individuals. Sequenced by immunoSEQ multiplex PCR; TCRdb stores in-frame clones only, minus some. The top ten clones hold about 0.12% of a sample with 550,000 to 650,000 clones, about 96% of them seen once. The material sequenced was naive CD8+ T cells sorted from blood. These receptors all come from a woman younger than 45 in good health. Each CDR3 is given with its conserved first and last residue. D genes are given only for firm matches. Some rows have no size entry. The others give once, few or many, or a class for an expanded clone.

CDR3 protein,CDR3 DNA,clone size,D gene,V gene,J gene
CASSLGVAGDNEQFF,TGTGCCAGCAGCTTAGGTGTAGCGGGGGATAATGAGCAGTTCTTC,NA,TRBD2,TRBV13,TRBJ2-1
CASTWGGRTNYGYTF,TGTGCCAGCACCTGGGGGGGGAGGACTAACTATGGCTACACCTTC,once,NA,TRBV28,TRBJ1-2
CASSLVAGGTYEQYF,TGTGCCAGCAGCTTAGTGGCGGGAGGTACCTACGAGCAGTACTTC,once,TRBD2,TRBV11-2,TRBJ2-7
CASSLLLSNQPQHF,TGTGCCAGCAGTTTATTGCTTAGCAATCAGCCCCAGCATTTT,NA,NA,TRBV28,TRBJ1-5
CASSPGRFTYEQYF,TGTGCCAGCTCCCCGGGGCGGTTTACCTACGAGCAGTACTTC,NA,NA,TRBV27,TRBJ2-7
CASSQDLAGGPNEQFF,TGTGCCAGCAGCCAAGATCTAGCGGGAGGGCCGAATGAGCAGTTCTTC,NA,TRBD2,TRBV4-2,TRBJ2-1
CASSPRGEGSYNEQFF,TGTGCCAGCAGTCCCCGAGGGGAGGGCTCCTACAATGAGCAGTTCTTC,NA,TRBD2,TRBV27,TRBJ2-1
CASSLQGAGYTF,TGTGCCAGCAGCTTACAGGGGGCGGGCTACACCTTC,NA,TRBD1,TRBV5-4,TRBJ1-2
CASSYLATEAFF,TGTGCCAGCAGCTACCTCGCCACTGAAGCTTTCTTT,NA,NA,TRBV7-9,TRBJ1-1
CASSLDRGYEQYF,TGTGCCAGCAGCTTAGACAGGGGTTACGAGCAGTACTTC,NA,TRBD1,TRBV7-8,TRBJ2-7
CASSLPPNF,TGTGCCAGCAGTTTACCCCCTAACTTC,NA,NA,TRBV28,TRBJ2-5
CASSERLAGTQETQYF,TGTGCCAGCAGCGAGAGACTAGCGGGTACCCAAGAGACCCAGTACTTC,NA,TRBD2,TRBV7-8,TRBJ2-5
CASTPGTGVSYEQYF,TGTGCCAGTACTCCGGGGACAGGGGTCTCCTACGAGCAGTACTTC,NA,TRBD1,TRBV19,TRBJ2-7
CASSPRDFYEQYF,TGTGCCAGCAGCCCACGGGACTTCTACGAGCAGTACTTC,NA,NA,TRBV7-6,TRBJ2-7
CASSPGTGFHEQYF,TGTGCCAGCAGCCCCGGGACAGGGTTCCACGAGCAGTACTTC,once,TRBD1,TRBV14,TRBJ2-7
CASSIGLSQPQHF,TGTGCCAGCAGTATAGGGCTTTCTCAGCCCCAGCATTTT,NA,NA,TRBV27,TRBJ1-5
CASRPTAAYTGELFF,TGTGCCAGCAGACCGACCGCGGCATACACCGGGGAGCTGTTTTTT,once,NA,TRBV6-6,TRBJ2-2
CASSQDLRGGNEQFF,TGCGCCAGCAGCCAAGATCTAAGGGGGGGCAATGAGCAGTTCTTC,NA,NA,TRBV4-1,TRBJ2-1
CASSRTGATQETQYF,TGTGCCAGCAGTAGGACAGGAGCAACCCAAGAGACCCAGTACTTC,NA,TRBD1,TRBV6-5,TRBJ2-5
CASSSGSPYGYTF,TGTGCCAGCAGTTCTGGATCTCCCTATGGCTACACCTTC,NA,NA,TRBV28,TRBJ1-2
CASSHPPFSEAARSSTGELFF,TGCGCCAGCAGCCATCCCCCCTTTTCTGAAGCGGCCCGTAGCAGCACCGGGGAGCTGTTTTTT,NA,NA,TRBV4-1,TRBJ2-2
CARPTREGYTF,TGTGCCAGGCCAACTCGGGAGGGCTACACCTTC,once,NA,TRBV2,TRBJ1-2
CASSLAFKDRLYEQYF,TGTGCCAGCAGCTTAGCTTTCAAGGACAGGCTTTACGAGCAGTACTTC,NA,TRBD1,TRBV11-2,TRBJ2-7
CASSLTASYEQYF,TGCGCCAGCAGCCTCACAGCGTCCTACGAGCAGTACTTC,NA,NA,TRBV4-1,TRBJ2-7
CASSITGVSGNTIYF,TGTGCCAGCAGCATCACAGGGGTTTCTGGAAACACCATATATTTT,NA,TRBD1,TRBV11-2,TRBJ1-3
CASRETSGIEQFF,TGTGCCAGCAGGGAGACTAGCGGGATTGAGCAGTTCTTC,NA,TRBD2,TRBV9,TRBJ2-1
CASRKTGGIETQYF,TGTGCCAGCAGAAAGACAGGGGGCATAGAGACCCAGTACTTC,NA,TRBD1,TRBV2,TRBJ2-5
CASSPGTGLGETQYF,TGTGCCAGTAGCCCGGGGACAGGATTAGGAGAGACCCAGTACTTC,NA,TRBD1,TRBV19,TRBJ2-5
CASSRDASYGYTF,TGTGCCAGCAGCAGGGACGCTAGCTATGGCTACACCTTC,few,NA,TRBV5-4,TRBJ1-2
CASSIEHTSNQPQHF,TGTGCCAGTAGTATAGAGCACACGAGCAATCAGCCCCAGCATTTT,once,NA,TRBV19,TRBJ1-5
CASSVDRVGVGNTGELFF,TGTGCCAGCAGCGTAGACCGGGTTGGCGTGGGGAACACCGGGGAGCTGTTTTTT,NA,NA,TRBV9,TRBJ2-2
CAFPTSDGSPLHF,TGTGCCTTTCCGACATCGGATGGTTCACCCCTCCACTTT,NA,NA,TRBV6-4,TRBJ1-6
CASSSPSVWSHEQYF,TGTGCCAGCAGCTCCCCGAGTGTTTGGAGCCACGAGCAGTACTTC,NA,NA,TRBV5-6,TRBJ2-7
CASSGRETDTEAFF,TGTGCCAGCAGCGGTCGGGAGACGGACACTGAAGCTTTCTTT,NA,NA,TRBV7-6,TRBJ1-1
CSVRVGELFF,TGCAGCGTTCGTGTCGGGGAGCTGTTTTTT,NA,NA,TRBV29-1,TRBJ2-2
CASSQGESSGRGETQYF,TGCGCCAGCAGCCAAGGGGAGTCTAGCGGGAGGGGAGAGACCCAGTACTTC,NA,TRBD2,TRBV4-1,TRBJ2-5
CASSLTGTGTEAFF,TGTGCCAGCAGTTTAACCGGGACGGGTACTGAAGCTTTCTTT,NA,NA,TRBV28,TRBJ1-1
CASGKGTGELFF,TGTGCCAGTGGAAAGGGCACCGGGGAGCTGTTTTTT,once,NA,TRBV9,TRBJ2-2
CASSQDRSPQETQYF,TGTGCCAGCAGCCAAGACAGGAGCCCTCAAGAGACCCAGTACTTC,NA,NA,TRBV7-2,TRBJ2-5